The sequence of this T cell receptor beta chain was determined in a study of T-cell reconstitution after alpha-beta-depleted transplantation in children. This clonotype was counted many times. The TCRbeta library incorporated unique molecular identifiers. Each CDR3 protein gets one entry after TCRdb re-called the PCR reads with MiXCR. Altogether hundreds of thousands of distinct CDR3 sequences are present, around 16% being singletons, with the ten largest covering under 1.2%. This CDR3 has 14 amino acids. The V gene end was trimmed by 7 bases and the J gene end by 2 bases; junction bases not matched to a gene: 4. Per the germline V gene, CDR1 is SGHTA and CDR2 is FQGNSA.

The genes are TRBV7-2 and TRBJ2-7, with 11 bases matching TRBD2. The sample in question was PBMCs from the stem cell graft donor, obtained from the stem cell graft. This TCR was recovered from a human donor who donated a stem cell graft to a child with acute myeloid leukemia. DNA for the CDR3: TGTGCCAGCACCTTGACTAGCGGGGCCTACGAGCAGTACTTC. Amino acids: CASTLTSGAYEQYF.